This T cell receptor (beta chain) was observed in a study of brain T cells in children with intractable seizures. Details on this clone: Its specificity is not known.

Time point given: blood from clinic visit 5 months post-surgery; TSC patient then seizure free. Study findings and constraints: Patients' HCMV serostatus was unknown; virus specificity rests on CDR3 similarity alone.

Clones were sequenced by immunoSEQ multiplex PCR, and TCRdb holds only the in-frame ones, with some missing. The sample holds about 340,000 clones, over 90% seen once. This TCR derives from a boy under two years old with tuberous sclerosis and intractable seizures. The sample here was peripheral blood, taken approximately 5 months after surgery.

The DNA for the CDR3 is TGTGCCAGCAGCTTAGAAGGGACAGGGGCCTACGAGCAGTACTTC. This encodes CASSLEGTGAYEQYF. The chain combines TRBV11-3 with TRBJ2-7; the match to TRBD1 covers 10 bases. Germline values: CDR1 SGHNT, CDR2 YENEEA. After removal of 0 bases from V and 2 bases from J, the junction contained 1 base not matched to a gene. This CDR3 has 15 amino acids.